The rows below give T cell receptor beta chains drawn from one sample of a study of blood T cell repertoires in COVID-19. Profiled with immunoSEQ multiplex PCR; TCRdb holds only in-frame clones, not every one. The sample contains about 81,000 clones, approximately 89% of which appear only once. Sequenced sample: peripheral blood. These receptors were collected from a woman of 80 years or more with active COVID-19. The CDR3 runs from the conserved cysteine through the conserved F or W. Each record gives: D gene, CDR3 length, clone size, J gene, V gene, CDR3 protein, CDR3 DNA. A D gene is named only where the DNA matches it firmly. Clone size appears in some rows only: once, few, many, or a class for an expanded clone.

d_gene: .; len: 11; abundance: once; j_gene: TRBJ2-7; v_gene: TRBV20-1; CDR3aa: CSASTGDEQYF; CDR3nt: TGCAGTGCCAGCACGGGAGACGAGCAGTACTTC
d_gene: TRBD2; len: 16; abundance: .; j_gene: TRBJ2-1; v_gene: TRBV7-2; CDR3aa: CASSPKTSGRAREQFF; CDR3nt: TGTGCCAGCAGCCCAAAGACTAGCGGGAGGGCCCGGGAGCAGTTCTTC
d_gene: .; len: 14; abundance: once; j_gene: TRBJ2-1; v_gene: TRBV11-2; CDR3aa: CASSLSRLYNEQFF; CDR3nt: TGTGCCAGCAGCTTATCGAGACTATACAATGAGCAGTTCTTC
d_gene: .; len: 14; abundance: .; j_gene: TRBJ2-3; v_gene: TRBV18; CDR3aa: CASSNRARTDTQYF; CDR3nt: TGTGCCAGCTCAAACAGGGCCCGCACAGATACGCAGTATTTT
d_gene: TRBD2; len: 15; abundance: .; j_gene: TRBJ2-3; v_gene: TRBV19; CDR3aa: CASSIGGRPTDTQYF; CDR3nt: TGTGCCAGTAGTATAGGCGGGAGGCCCACAGATACGCAGTATTTT
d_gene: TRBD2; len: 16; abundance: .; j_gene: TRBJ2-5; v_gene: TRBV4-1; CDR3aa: CASSQTGSGTQETQYF; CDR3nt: TGCGCCAGCAGCCAAACCGGGAGCGGGACCCAAGAGACCCAGTACTTC
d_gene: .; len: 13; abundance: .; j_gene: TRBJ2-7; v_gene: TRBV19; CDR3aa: CASSAGNLYEQYF; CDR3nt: TGTGCCAGTAGTGCAGGGAACCTCTACGAGCAGTACTTC
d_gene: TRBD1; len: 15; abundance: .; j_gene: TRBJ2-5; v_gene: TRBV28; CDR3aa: CASSGGQGGWETQYF; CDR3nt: TGTGCCAGCAGTGGGGGACAGGGGGGTTGGGAGACCCAGTACTTC
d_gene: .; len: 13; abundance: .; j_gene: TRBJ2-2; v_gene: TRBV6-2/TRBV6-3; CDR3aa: CASSGQGSGELFF; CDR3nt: TGTGCCAGCAGCGGGCAGGGATCCGGGGAGCTGTTTTTT
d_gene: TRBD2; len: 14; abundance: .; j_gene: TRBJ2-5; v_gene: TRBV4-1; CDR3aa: CASSLGREGETQYF; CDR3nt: TGCGCCAGCAGCCTCGGGAGGGAAGGAGAGACCCAGTACTTC
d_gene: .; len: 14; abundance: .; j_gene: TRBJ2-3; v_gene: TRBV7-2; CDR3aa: CASSLVGGGRAEYF; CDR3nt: TGTGCCAGCAGCTTAGTTGGTGGCGGCCGTGCAGAGTATTTT
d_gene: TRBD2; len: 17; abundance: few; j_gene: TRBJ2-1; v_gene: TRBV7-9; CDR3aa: CASSFHFPSGSGNEQFF; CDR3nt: TGTGCCAGCAGCTTCCATTTTCCTAGCGGGAGTGGCAATGAGCAGTTCTTC
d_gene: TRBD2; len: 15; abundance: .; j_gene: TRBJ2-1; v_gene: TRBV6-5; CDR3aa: CASSYDPSGRNEQFF; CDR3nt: TGTGCCAGCAGTTACGACCCAAGCGGGAGAAATGAGCAGTTCTTC
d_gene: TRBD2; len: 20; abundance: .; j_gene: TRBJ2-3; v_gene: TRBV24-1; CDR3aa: CATSDPGTSGTQRSADTQYF; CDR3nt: TGTGCCACCAGTGACCCAGGGACTAGCGGAACTCAGAGGTCAGCAGATACGCAGTATTTT
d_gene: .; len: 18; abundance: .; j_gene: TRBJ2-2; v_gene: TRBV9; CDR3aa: CASSEGKYRASQTGELFF; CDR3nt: TGTGCCAGCAGCGAGGGGAAGTACAGGGCAAGTCAGACCGGGGAGCTGTTTTTT
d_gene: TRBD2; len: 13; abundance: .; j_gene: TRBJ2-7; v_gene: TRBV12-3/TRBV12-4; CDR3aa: CASSFSGTYEQYF; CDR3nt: TGTGCCAGCAGTTTCAGCGGGACTTACGAGCAGTACTTC
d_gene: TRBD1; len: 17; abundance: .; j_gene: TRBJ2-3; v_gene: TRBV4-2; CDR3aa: CASSQEGRIQGSDTQYF; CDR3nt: TGTGCCAGCAGCCAAGAGGGCCGTATACAGGGGTCAGATACGCAGTATTTT
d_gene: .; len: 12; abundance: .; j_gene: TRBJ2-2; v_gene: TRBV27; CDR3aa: CASSSPAGELFF; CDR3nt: TGTGCCAGCAGTTCTCCCGCCGGGGAGCTGTTTTTT
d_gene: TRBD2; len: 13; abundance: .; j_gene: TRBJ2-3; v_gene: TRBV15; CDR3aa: CATSRDPSGRSYF; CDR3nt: TGTGCCACCAGCAGAGACCCTAGCGGGAGATCCTATTTT
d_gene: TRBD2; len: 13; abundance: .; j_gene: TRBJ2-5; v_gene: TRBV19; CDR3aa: CASSRRGRETQYF; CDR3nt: TGTGCCAGTAGCAGGCGGGGGAGAGAGACCCAGTACTTC
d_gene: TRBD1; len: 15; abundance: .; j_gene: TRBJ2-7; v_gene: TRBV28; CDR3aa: CASSLQGQGRYEQYF; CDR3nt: TGTGCCAGCAGTTTACAGGGACAGGGTAGATACGAGCAGTACTTC
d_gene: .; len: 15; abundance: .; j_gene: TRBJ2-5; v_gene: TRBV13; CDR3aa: CASSPEGVPGETQYF; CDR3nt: TGTGCCAGCAGTCCAGAGGGAGTCCCTGGGGAGACCCAGTACTTC
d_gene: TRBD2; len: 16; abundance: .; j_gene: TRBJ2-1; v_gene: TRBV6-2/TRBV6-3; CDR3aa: CASSYLAGGRASGQFF; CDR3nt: TGTGCCAGCAGTTACTTGGCGGGAGGCCGCGCGTCGGGGCAGTTCTTC
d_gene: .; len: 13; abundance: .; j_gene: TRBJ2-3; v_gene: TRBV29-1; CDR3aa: CSVEPQATDTQYF; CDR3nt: TGCAGCGTTGAACCTCAAGCGACAGATACGCAGTATTTT
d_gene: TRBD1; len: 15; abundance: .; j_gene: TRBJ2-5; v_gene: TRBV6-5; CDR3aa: CASNTGAGWQETQYF; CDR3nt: TGTGCCAGCAATACAGGGGCAGGGTGGCAAGAGACCCAGTACTTC
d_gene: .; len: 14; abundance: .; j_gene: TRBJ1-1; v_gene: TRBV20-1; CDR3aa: CSASIRGKNTEAFF; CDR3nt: TGCAGTGCTAGTATTAGGGGAAAGAACACTGAAGCTTTCTTT
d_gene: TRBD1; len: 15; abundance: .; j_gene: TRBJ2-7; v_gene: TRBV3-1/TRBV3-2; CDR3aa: CASSLTGGGGDEQYF; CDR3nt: TGTGCCAGCAGCCTCACAGGGGGTGGGGGCGACGAGCAGTACTTC
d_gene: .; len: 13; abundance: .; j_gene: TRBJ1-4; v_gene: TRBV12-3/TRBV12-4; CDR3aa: CASRYPGGEKLFF; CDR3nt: TGTGCCAGCAGGTACCCCGGGGGGGAAAAACTGTTTTTT